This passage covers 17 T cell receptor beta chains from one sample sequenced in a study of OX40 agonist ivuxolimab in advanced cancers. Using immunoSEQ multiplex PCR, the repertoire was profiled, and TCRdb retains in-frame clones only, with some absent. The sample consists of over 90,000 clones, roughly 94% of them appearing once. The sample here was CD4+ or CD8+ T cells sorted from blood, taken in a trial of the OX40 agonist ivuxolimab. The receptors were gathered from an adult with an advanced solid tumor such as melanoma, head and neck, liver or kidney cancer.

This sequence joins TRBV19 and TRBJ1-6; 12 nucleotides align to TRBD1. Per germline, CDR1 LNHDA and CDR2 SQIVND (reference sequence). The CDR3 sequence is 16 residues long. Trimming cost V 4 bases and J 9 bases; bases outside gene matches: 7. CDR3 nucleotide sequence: TGTGCCAGTAGTACCCAGGGACAGGGGGCCGGTTCACCCCTCCACTTT. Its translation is CASSTQGQGAGSPLHF.

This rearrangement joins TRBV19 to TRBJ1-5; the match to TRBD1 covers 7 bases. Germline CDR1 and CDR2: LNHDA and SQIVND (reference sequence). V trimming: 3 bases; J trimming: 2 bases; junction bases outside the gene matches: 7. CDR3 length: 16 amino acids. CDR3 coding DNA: TGTGCCAGTAGTATTGAGGGGGCAGTGGGCAATCAGCCCCAGCATTTT. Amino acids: CASSIEGAVGNQPQHF.

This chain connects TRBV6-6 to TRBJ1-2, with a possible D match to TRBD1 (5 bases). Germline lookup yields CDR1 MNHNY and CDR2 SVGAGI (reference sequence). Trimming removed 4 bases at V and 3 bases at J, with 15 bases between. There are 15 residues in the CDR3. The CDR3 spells CASSFGTLGHYGYTF. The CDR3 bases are TGTGCCAGCAGTTTCGGGACTCTCGGGCACTATGGCTACACCTTC.

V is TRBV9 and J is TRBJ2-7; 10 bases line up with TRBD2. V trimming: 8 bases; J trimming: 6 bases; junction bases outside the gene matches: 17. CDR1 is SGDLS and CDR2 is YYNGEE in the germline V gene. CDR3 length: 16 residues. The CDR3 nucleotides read TGTGCCAGTAGTCCCCGGCTAGCGGGGGCGAATTTCGAGCAGTACTTC. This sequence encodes CASSPRLAGANFEQYF.

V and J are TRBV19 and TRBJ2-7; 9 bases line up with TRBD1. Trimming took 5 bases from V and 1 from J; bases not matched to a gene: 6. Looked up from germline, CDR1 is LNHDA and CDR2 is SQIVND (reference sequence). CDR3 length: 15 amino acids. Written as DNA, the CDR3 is TGTGCCAGTAGTCCGGGACAGGGTTATTCCTACGAGCAGTACTTC. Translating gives CASSPGQGYSYEQYF.

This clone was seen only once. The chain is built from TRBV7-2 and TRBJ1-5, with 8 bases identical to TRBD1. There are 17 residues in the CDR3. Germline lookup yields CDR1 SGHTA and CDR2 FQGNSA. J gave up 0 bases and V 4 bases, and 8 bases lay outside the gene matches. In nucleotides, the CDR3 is TGTGCCAGCAGCTCCGCAGGGGGCCGTTATAGCAATCAGCCCCAGCATTTT. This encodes CASSSAGGRYSNQPQHF.

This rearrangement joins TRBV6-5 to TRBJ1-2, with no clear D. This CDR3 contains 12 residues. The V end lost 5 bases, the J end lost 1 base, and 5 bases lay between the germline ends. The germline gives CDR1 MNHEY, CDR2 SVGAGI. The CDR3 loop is CASSPRNYGYTF. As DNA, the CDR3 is TGTGCCAGCAGTCCCCGTAACTATGGCTACACCTTC.

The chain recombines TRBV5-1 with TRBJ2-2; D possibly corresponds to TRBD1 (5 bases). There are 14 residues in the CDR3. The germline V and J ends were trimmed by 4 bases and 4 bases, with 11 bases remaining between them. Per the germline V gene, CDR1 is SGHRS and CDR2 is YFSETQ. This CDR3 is CASSPVRATGELFF. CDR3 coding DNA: TGCGCCAGCAGCCCCGTCAGGGCCACCGGGGAGCTGTTTTTT.

The CDR3 bases are TGCGCCAGCACAAACAGTCTCTCTGACACCGGGGAGCTGTTTTTT. Its translation: CASTNSLSDTGELFF. This chain links TRBV5-1 with TRBJ2-2, with D uncertain. Between the trimmed V and J ends, which lost 6 bases and 3 bases, there was a span of 15 bases. This CDR3 contains 15 residues. Germline assignment: CDR1 SGHRS and CDR2 YFSETQ.

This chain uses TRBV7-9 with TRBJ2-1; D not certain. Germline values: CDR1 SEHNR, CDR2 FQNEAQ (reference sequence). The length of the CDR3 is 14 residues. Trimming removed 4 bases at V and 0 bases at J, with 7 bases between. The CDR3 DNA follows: TGTGCCAGCAGCTCCTCGGGCTCCTACAATGAGCAGTTCTTC. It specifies CASSSSGSYNEQFF. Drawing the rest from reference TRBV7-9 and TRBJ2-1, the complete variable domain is DTGVSQNPRHKITKRGQNVTFRCDPISEHNRLYWYRQTLGQGPEFLTYFQNEAQLEKSRLLSDRFSAERPKGSFSTLEIQRTEQGDSAMYLCASSSSGSYNEQFFGPGTRLTVL.

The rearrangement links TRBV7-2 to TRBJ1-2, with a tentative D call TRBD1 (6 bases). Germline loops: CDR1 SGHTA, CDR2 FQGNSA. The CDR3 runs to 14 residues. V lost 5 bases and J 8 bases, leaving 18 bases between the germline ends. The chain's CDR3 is CASSPQQGIGGYTF. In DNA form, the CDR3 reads TGTGCCAGCAGCCCCCAACAGGGCATCGGAGGCTACACCTTC.

The CDR3 coding sequence is TGTGCCAGCAGCTTGGGGGCGGACCCAGGGCCCCAGCATTTT. It encodes CASSLGADPGPQHF. The rearrangement links TRBV5-5 to TRBJ1-5; D ambiguous. Germline V gene sequence: CDR1 SGHKS, CDR2 YYEKEE (reference sequence). The CDR3 totals 14 residues. Deletions cut 0 bases from V and 9 bases from J, with 13 bases between. Drawing the rest from reference TRBV5-5 and TRBJ1-5, the complete variable domain is DAGVTQSPTHLIKTRGQQVTLRCSPISGHKSVSWYQQVLGQGPQFIFQYYEKEERGRGNFPDRFSARQFPNYSSELNVNALLLGDSALYLCASSLGADPGPQHFGDGTRLSIL.

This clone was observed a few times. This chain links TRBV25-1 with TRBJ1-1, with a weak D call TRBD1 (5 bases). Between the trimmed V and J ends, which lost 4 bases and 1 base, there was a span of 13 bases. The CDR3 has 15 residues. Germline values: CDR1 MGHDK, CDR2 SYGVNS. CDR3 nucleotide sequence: TGTGCCAGCAGTGGGGGGGGTACCTGGAACACTGAAGCTTTCTTT. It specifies CASSGGGTWNTEAFF.

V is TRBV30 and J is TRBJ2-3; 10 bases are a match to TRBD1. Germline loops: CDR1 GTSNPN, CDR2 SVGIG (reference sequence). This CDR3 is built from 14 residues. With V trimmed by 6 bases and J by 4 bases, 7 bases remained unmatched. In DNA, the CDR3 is TGTGCCTGTAGGGGACAGGGGTTCGCAGATACGCAGTATTTT. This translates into CACRGQGFADTQYF.

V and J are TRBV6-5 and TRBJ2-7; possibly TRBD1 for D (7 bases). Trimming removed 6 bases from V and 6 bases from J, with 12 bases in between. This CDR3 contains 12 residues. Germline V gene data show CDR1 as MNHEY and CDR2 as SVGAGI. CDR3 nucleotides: TGTGCCAGCAGCTACAGGGGACTCGAGCAGTACTTC. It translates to CASSYRGLEQYF.

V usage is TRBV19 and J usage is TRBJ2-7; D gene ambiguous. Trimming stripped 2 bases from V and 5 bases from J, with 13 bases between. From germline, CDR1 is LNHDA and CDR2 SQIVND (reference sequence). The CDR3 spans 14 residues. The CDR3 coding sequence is TGTGCCAGTAGTATACTAGAGTTACCGCACGAGCAGTACTTC. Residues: CASSILELPHEQYF.

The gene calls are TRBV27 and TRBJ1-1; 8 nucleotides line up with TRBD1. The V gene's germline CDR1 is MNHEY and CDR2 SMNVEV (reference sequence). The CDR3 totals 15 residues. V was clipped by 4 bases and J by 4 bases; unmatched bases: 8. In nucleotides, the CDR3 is TGTGCCAGCAGTTCACGTATACAGGGGGGCACTGAAGCTTTCTTT. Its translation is CASSSRIQGGTEAFF.